This TCR beta chain was profiled in a study of CD8+ T cells in alopecia areata. Following extraction, RNA underwent reverse transcription to cDNA, which served as the sequencing template. The repertoire was sequenced with immunoSEQ multiplex PCR; TCRdb's copy has only in-frame clones and lacks some. This sample has 150,000 to 200,000 clones; approximately 59% occur once, and the top ten carry about 15%. This receptor was identified in a human donor with alopecia areata. The sample in question was CD4+ T cells sorted from blood, obtained at week 0.

As DNA, the CDR3 is TGTGCCTGGACCGACAGAGTTACGCAGTATTTT. As protein: CAWTDRVTQYF. This rearrangement joins TRBV30 to TRBJ2-3; D is possibly TRBD1 (5 bases). Trimming pared 4 bases from V and 8 bases from J, leaving 10 bases between. This CDR3 spans 11 amino acids. The germline V gene has CDR1 GTSNPN and CDR2 SVGIG (reference sequence). Complete variable domain (other parts from reference TRBV30 and TRBJ2-3): SQTIHQWPATLVQPVGSPLSLECTVEGTSNPNLYWYRQAAGRGLQLLFYSVGIGQISSEVPQNLSASRPQDRQFILSSKKLLLSDSGFYLCAWTDRVTQYFGPGTRLTVL.